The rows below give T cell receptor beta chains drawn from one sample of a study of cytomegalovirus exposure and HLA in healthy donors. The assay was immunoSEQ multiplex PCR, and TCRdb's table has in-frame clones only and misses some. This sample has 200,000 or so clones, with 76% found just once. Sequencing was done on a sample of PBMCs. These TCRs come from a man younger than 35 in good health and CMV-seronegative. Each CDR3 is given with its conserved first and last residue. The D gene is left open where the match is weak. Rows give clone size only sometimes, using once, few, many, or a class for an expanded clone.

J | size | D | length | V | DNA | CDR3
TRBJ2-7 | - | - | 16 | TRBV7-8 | TGTGCCAGCAGCTTAGGGTCGGGGGGCCCTACCTACGAGCAGTACTTC | CASSLGSGGPTYEQYF
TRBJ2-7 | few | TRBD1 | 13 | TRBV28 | TGTGCCACCACAGTACAGGGGGCTTACGAGCAGTACTTC | CATTVQGAYEQYF
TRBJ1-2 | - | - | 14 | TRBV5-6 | TGTGCCAGCAGCCCCCGAGGGCAAAACTATGGCTACACCTTC | CASSPRGQNYGYTF
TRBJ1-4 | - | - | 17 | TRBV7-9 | TGTGCCAGCAGCCCGGGAGTGGAGGGGACAACTAATGAAAAACTGTTTTTT | CASSPGVEGTTNEKLFF
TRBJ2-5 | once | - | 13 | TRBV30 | TGTGCCTGGAGTGTCCAGGGGGGAGAGACCCAGTACTTC | CAWSVQGGETQYF
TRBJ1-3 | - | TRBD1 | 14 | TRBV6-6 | TGTGCCAGCATCCCGGGACAGGGGAGGCACACCATATATTTT | CASIPGQGRHTIYF
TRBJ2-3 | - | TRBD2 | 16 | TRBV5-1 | TGCGCCAGCAGCCCTGGGACTAGCGGGAGCCCAGATACGCAGTATTTT | CASSPGTSGSPDTQYF
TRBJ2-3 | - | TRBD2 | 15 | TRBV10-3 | TGTGCCATCAGTGAGGCTAGCGGTCCCTCAGATACGCAGTATTTT | CAISEASGPSDTQYF
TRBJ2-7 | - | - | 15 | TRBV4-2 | TGTGCCAGCAGCCAAGGGGCAGGATATTCCTACGAGCAGTACTTC | CASSQGAGYSYEQYF
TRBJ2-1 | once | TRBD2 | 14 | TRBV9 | TGTGCCAGCAGCGTAGAGGATAGCGGGAGTGTGCAGTTCTTC | CASSVEDSGSVQFF
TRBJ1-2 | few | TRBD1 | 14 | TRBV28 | TGTGCCAGCAGTTGGGGGACAGGGGACTATGGCTACACCTTC | CASSWGTGDYGYTF
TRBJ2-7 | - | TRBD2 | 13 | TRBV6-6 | TGTGCCAGCAGCATGGGAGGGTCCTACGAGCAGTACTTC | CASSMGGSYEQYF
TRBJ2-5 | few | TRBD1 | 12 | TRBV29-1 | TGCAGCGTTAGGACAGGTGAAGAGACCCAGTACTTC | CSVRTGEETQYF
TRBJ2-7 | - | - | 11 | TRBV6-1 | TGTGGGTCCGGGGTCTCCTACGAGCAGTACTTC | CGSGVSYEQYF
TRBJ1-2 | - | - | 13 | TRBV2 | TGTGCCAGCAGAAATGAGGGATCGGAAGGCTACACCTTC | CASRNEGSEGYTF
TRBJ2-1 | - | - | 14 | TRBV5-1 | TGCGCCAGCAGCCCAGACACCCCGGGGATTGAGCAGTTCTTC | CASSPDTPGIEQFF
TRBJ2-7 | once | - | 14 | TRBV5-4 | TGTGCCAGCAGCTTGTCGGCAGGATCCTACGAGCAGTACTTC | CASSLSAGSYEQYF
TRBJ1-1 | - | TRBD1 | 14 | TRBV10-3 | TGTGCCATCACTGGGACAGGAATGAACACTGAAGCTTTCTTT | CAITGTGMNTEAFF
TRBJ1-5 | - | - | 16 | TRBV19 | TGTGCCAGTACCTCGGGTCCTTTATTTAGCAATCAGCCCCAGCATTTT | CASTSGPLFSNQPQHF
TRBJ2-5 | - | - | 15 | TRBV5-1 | TGCGCCAGCAGCTCGGGATCCCCTGGTGGAGAGACCCAGTACTTC | CASSSGSPGGETQYF
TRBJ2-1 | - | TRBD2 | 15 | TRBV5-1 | TGCGCCAGCAGCTTGATGTCTAGCGGGCTCAATGAGCAGTTCTTC | CASSLMSSGLNEQFF
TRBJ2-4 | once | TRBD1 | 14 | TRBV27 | TGTGCCAGCAGTCCGGACAGGGGTAGAAACATTCAGTACTTC | CASSPDRGRNIQYF
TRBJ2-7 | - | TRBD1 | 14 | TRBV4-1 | TGCGCCAGCAGCCTAGGGACAGGCTTGGGGGAGCAGTACTTC | CASSLGTGLGEQYF
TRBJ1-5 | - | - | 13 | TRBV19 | TGTGCCAGTAGTATATGGCCGCATCAGCCCCAGCATTTT | CASSIWPHQPQHF
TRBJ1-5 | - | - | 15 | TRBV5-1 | TGCGCCAGCAGCTTACAGGGAGGGGGAAGACAGCCCCAGCATTTT | CASSLQGGGRQPQHF
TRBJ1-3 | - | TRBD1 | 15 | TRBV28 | TGTGCCAGCAGTCTTGACAGGGACGCTGGAAACACCATATATTTT | CASSLDRDAGNTIYF
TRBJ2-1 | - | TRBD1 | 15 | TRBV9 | TGTGCCAGCAGCGTAGCGGGACAGACTTACAATGAGCAGTTCTTC | CASSVAGQTYNEQFF
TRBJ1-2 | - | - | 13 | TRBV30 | TGTGCCTGCCCAGGGATCAACGCGAGAGGCTACACCTTC | CACPGINARGYTF
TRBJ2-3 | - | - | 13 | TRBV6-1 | TGTGCCAGTAAGGAGTGGAGCACAGATACGCAGTATTTT | CASKEWSTDTQYF